This TCR beta chain was retrieved from a study of response to subunit inactivated influenza vaccine. Study-level findings and limits: Each seasonal influenza vaccination, the authors suggested, recruits few new T cells.

Each CDR3 protein is one row after TCRdb ran MiXCR on the RT-PCR reads. The table lists about 520,000 distinct CDR3 sequences, approximately 6.9% of them singletons. In this sample, this clonotype turned up many times. Its antigen is not identified. The sequencing used PBMCs from blood, collected approximately 25 months after vaccination. The receptor comes from a man aged 50 to 75 who received an inactivated influenza vaccine.

The CDR3 loop reads CASSPRAWGDTEAFF. CDR3 bases: TGCGCCAGCAGCCCCCGGGCCTGGGGGGACACTGAAGCTTTCTTT. The gene calls are TRBV5-1 and TRBJ1-1; D possibly corresponds to TRBD1 (5 bases). V lost 4 bases and J lost 3, with 16 bases in between. Germline CDR1 reads SGHRS; CDR2 reads YFSETQ. The CDR3 is 15 amino acids.